This TCR beta chain was captured in a study of glioma-infiltrating T cells. Amplification of TCR alpha and beta CDR3 regions from RNA used iRepertoire nested multiplex PCR. From the multiplex PCR reads, TCRdb called clonotypes with MiXCR, one entry per CDR3 protein. The data hold fewer than 250,000 distinct CDR3 sequences, with more than 30% observed a single time. CDR1 MDHEN and CDR2 SYDVKM come from the germline V gene. The V gene lost 4 bases and the J gene lost 13 bases, with 23 bases spanning the gap. This CDR3 comprises 15 residues. The sample consisted of glioma tissue, nonneoplastic brain tissue, or PBMCs (not recorded which). The sequence was collected from a human donor with low-grade glioma or glioblastoma, undergoing nonglioma brain surgery, or in good health (not recorded which). The gene calls are TRBV28 and TRBJ1-5, with D possibly matching TRBD1 (5 bases). DNA for the CDR3: TGTGCCAGCAGTTCTCGACTATTATGGGGCCAGACACAGCATTTT. Translated, it gives CASSSRLLWGQTQHF.